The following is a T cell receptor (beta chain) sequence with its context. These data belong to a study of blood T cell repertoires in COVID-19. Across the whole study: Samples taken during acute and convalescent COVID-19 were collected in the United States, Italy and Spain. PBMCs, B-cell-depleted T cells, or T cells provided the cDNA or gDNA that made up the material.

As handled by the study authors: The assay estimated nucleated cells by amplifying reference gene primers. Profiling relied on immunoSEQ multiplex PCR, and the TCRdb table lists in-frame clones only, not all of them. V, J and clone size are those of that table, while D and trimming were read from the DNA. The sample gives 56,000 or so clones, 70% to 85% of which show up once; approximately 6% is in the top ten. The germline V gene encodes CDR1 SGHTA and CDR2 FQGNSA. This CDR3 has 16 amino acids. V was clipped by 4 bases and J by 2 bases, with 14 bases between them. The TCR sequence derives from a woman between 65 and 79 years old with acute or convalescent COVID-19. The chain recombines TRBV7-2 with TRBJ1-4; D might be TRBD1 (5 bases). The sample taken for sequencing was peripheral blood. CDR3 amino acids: CASSWGDGSTNEKLFF. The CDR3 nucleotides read TGTGCCAGCAGCTGGGGGGACGGATCGACTAATGAAAAACTGTTTTTT.